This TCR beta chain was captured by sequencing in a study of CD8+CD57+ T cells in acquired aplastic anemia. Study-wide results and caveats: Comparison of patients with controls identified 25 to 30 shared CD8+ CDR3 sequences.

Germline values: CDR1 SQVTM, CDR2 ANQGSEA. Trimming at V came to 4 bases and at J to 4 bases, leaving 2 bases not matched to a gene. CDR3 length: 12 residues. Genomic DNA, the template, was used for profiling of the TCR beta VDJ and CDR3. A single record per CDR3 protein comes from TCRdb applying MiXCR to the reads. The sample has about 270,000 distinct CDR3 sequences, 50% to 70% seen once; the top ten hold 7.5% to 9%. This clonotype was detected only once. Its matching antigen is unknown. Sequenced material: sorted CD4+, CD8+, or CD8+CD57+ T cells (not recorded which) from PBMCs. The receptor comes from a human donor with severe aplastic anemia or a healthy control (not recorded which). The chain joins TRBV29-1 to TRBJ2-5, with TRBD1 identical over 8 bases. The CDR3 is CSVGTGGETQYF. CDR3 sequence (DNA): TGCAGCGTTGGAACAGGGGGAGAGACCCAGTACTTC.